The sequence of this TCR beta chain was determined in a study of T cell responses to AZD1222 COVID-19 vaccine. About this clone: Its antigen is not identified.

Libraries were prepared by immunoSEQ multiplex PCR; TCRdb keeps only in-frame clonotypes and omits some of them. The sample lists 90,000 to 120,000 clones; approximately 92% were seen once. This CDR3 has 15 residues. Second-dose intervals near 4 or 12 weeks were combined. Points from the study as a whole: Spike was spanned by vaccine-associated CD4 TCRs, with dominance at 160-218 and 743-854. Most donors were white British and more were female, and clonal diversity was possibly underestimated. Spike-specific TCR breadth rose after two AZD1222 doses, and depth rose as well.

Source: peripheral blood, taken 28 days after the second AZD1222 dose. The chain carries TRBV12-2 and TRBJ1-4. TRBV12-2 is a known pseudogene. The source of this sequence is an adult who received the AZD1222 COVID-19 vaccine. Written as DNA, the CDR3 is TGTGCAAGTCGCTTAGACAGGACCGCGGGGAAAAAACTGTTTTTT. Translation gives CASRLDRTAGKKLFF.